This T cell receptor beta chain derives from a study of CD8 T cells in Susac syndrome. From germline, CDR1 is MGHRA and CDR2 YSYEKL. V was shortened by 4 bases and J by 2 bases, with 17 bases between the two germline ends. The CDR3 has 16 amino acids. About 0.45 to 1 ug RNA was reverse transcribed with random hexamers. Each CDR3 protein is one row after TCRdb ran MiXCR on the immunoSEQ multiplex PCR reads. Of some 400,000 distinct CDR3 sequences in the sample, 75% to 90% were seen once. Sequences were obtained from CD8+ T cells from PBMCs. The chain uses TRBV4-1 and TRBJ1-1; possibly TRBD1 for D (6 bases). The sequence was obtained from a human donor with multiple sclerosis. CDR3 amino acids: CASSLQITGLNTEAFF. Written as DNA, the CDR3 is TGCGCCAGCAGCCTTCAAATTACAGGGTTAAACACTGAAGCTTTCTTT.